This note documents a single TCR beta chain sequence. There are a few counts of this clonotype. Its antigen remains undetermined. Within one base of it there is no much larger clone, and no base qualities were kept. Systemically healthy Caucasian individuals from Russia, approximately 39 in total and aged roughly 6 to 95 years, were included as donors. About 9.1 milliliters of peripheral blood were collected from each donor into EDTA-treated Vacutainer tubes. PBMCs were isolated by Ficoll-Paque density-gradient centrifugation, with at least 6 million obtained per sample. Trizol reagent was used to extract total RNA from the PBMCs, yielding at least 6 micrograms per sample. For every donor, an aliquot of PBMCs went through flow cytometry to measure the percentages of naive CD45RAhigh/CD27high T cells. This record comes from a study of blood T cells in healthy people across ages (dated by TCRdb to 2014 to 2015). For context, the study as a whole: In model experiments, template switching captured roughly one uniquely barcoded TCR beta cDNA molecule for every two T cells. Four age groups were formed from the donors: young (average about 16 years), middle-aged (approximately 39), aged (more than 55) and long-lived (about 75). The study measured age-related changes in TCR beta repertoire diversity using deep sequencing normalized with unique cDNA molecular identifiers. The study analyzed two additional independent replicas of 1 million unique cDNA reads from the same blood draw for two donors, one aged 18 to 29 and one aged 80 or older. To avoid experimental bias, donors of different ages were distributed randomly across sequencing lanes. General conclusions and limits of the study: Since profiling was done on bulk unsorted PBMCs, naive and antigen-experienced compartments could not be conclusively compared. Because the CMV infection status of the donors was unknown, age-related changes in expanded clonotypes may potentially have been confounded. Total diversity estimates from one million sequenced T cells were considered lower bounds and underestimates. Compared with the aged group, the long-lived group had more naive CD4+ T cells, fewer expanded clones and increased TCR diversity, a pattern suggesting age selection. The percentage of naive T cells measured by flow cytometry correlated strongly with observed TCR beta diversity. As age increased, observed TCR beta diversity per million T cells dropped in a roughly linear way, and a significant reduction was already evident by age 40.

The CDR3 runs 14 residues from the cysteine to the phenylalanine. Only the CDR3 part of the read is kept: 42 bases, read in frame from the first base. V loses 3 bases, J loses 3 bases, and the germline ends lie 14 bases apart. CDR1 and CDR2 were assigned from the germline V gene (reference sequence) as DFQATT and SNEGSKA. Library preparation employed 5' RACE. The run used an Illumina HiSeq 2500. A second PCR of 7 to 11 cycles was performed with a sample-barcoded 5' primer and a J-beta primer mix. A template-switch 5' adaptor carrying 12 random nucleotides introduced a unique molecular identifier onto each TCR beta cDNA molecule. At least 2.5 million CDR3-containing paired-end reads were obtained from each sample. First-strand cDNA synthesis was performed from all RNA using the Mint cDNA synthesis kit, with priming by a TRBC-specific oligonucleotide. All cDNA was treated with uracil-DNA glycosylase and then went through a first 18-cycle PCR with the universal primers M1SS and BC2_uni_R. In the authors' own workflow: For normalization, 1 million high-quality reads were randomly selected from each sample, with every read carrying a distinct molecular identifier. Instead of being binned into consensus sequences, reads with shared molecular identifiers were discarded. MiTCR, with a Q25 quality threshold and the strictest error-elimination algorithm, was used for CDR3 identification, clonotype clustering and error correction. A nonparametric unseen species model using Euler transformation provided a lower-bound estimate of total TCR beta diversity. TCRdb reprocessing: public reads trimmed at Q25 with fastp, clones called with MiXCR, in-frame beta chains kept. Rows are combined by CDR3 protein, so each entry shows the most common genes and DNA. TCRdb's processing, not the study's, gives the V and J calls here. The sample table contains 1.5 million to 2 million distinct CDR3 sequences; only one count was recorded for around 48% of them. Of the sample, less than 2.5% is held by the ten largest clones.

The chain links TRBV20-1 with TRBJ2-5; the D gene is perhaps TRBD2, on 6 matching bases. The sample comprised blood. This sequence originates from a woman between 35 and 50 years old in good health. This receptor has the CDR3 CSARIRGTKETQYF. The bases are TGCAGTGCTAGGATCCGGGGGACGAAAGAGACCCAGTACTTC.